A selection of T cell receptor beta chains follows, all from one sample in a study of T cell repertoires in ileal Crohn's disease. Assay: immunoSEQ multiplex PCR; the TCRdb copy retains only in-frame clones and omits some. The sample carries 13,000 or so clones, about two thirds recorded once. What was sequenced was ileal tissue. The receptor source for this set is an adult with Crohn's disease. The CDR3 runs from the conserved cysteine through the conserved F or W. A D gene is named only where the DNA matches it firmly. Only some rows state a clone size, as once, few, many or a class for expanded clones.

J gene | D gene | clone size | V gene | CDR3 DNA | CDR3 protein
TRBJ2-5 | TRBD2 | NA | TRBV6-5 | TGTGCCAGCAGACAACCGGGGGGAATCGAGACCCAGTACTTC | CASRQPGGIETQYF
TRBJ2-7 | NA | NA | TRBV7-9 | TGTGCCAGCAGCTTAGAACAGGGCGGCGAGCAGTACTTC | CASSLEQGGEQYF
TRBJ2-1 | NA | NA | TRBV19 | TGTGCCAGTAGTATAACAGTCATCTCCTACAATGAGCAGTTCTTC | CASSITVISYNEQFF
TRBJ2-7 | TRBD1 | NA | TRBV11-3 | TGTGCCAGCAGCCCGACGTCGGGGACAGGGTCCTACGAGCAGTACTTC | CASSPTSGTGSYEQYF
TRBJ1-2 | NA | NA | TRBV29-1 | TGCAGCGTGAAGGGTGGCTATGGCTACACCTTC | CSVKGGYGYTF
TRBJ2-7 | TRBD1 | NA | TRBV5-1 | TGCGCCAGCAGTTTCGGACAGGGGGGGAAGTACGAGCAGTACTTC | CASSFGQGGKYEQYF
TRBJ2-3 | NA | NA | TRBV7-2 | TGTGCCAGCAGCTTAGCGGCTAGCGAAGATACGCAGTATTTT | CASSLAASEDTQYF
TRBJ2-2 | TRBD1 | NA | TRBV13 | TGTGCCAGCAGGTCGGGCCGGGACAGGGGTATCACCGGGGAGCTGTTTTTT | CASRSGRDRGITGELFF
TRBJ2-3 | NA | once | TRBV9 | TGTGCCAGCAGCCGGGCCCCCGGAGATACGCAGTATTTT | CASSRAPGDTQYF
TRBJ1-2 | TRBD1 | NA | TRBV19 | TGTGCCAGTAGTATCACAGGGGGGTTCTATGGCTACACCTTC | CASSITGGFYGYTF
TRBJ1-5 | NA | NA | TRBV6-1 | TGTGCCAGCAGTTCGGGGTTGGATCAGCCCCAGCATTTT | CASSSGLDQPQHF
TRBJ2-6 | NA | medium-sized | TRBV11-2 | TGTGCCAGCAGCTTAGACTCCTCTGGGGCCAACGTCCTGACTTTC | CASSLDSSGANVLTF
TRBJ2-7 | NA | NA | TRBV7-2 | TGTGCCAGCAGCCTGTCCTTTGCGCAGTACTTC | CASSLSFAQYF
TRBJ2-2 | TRBD1 | NA | TRBV25-1 | TGTGCCAGCAGTGCCCAAGGGACAGGGATCACCGGGGAGCTGTTTTTT | CASSAQGTGITGELFF
TRBJ2-3 | TRBD1 | NA | TRBV7-8 | TGTGCCAGCAGCTTCGGACAGGGGGAGGCAGATACGCAGTATTTT | CASSFGQGEADTQYF
TRBJ2-5 | NA | few | TRBV9 | TGTGCCAGCAGCGTCACAGGGCAAGAGACCCAGTACTTC | CASSVTGQETQYF
TRBJ1-4 | NA | NA | TRBV5-6 | TGTGCCAGCAGCCCATCCCGATGGGGGGAAAAACTGTTTTTT | CASSPSRWGEKLFF
TRBJ2-7 | TRBD2 | NA | TRBV14 | TGTGCCAGCAGCCTCGGTGGGAGCGGGGGAGCGCTCTCCTACGAGCAGTACTTC | CASSLGGSGGALSYEQYF
TRBJ2-7 | TRBD1 | few | TRBV6-1 | TGTGCCAGCAGGGAGGGACAGGTGGCCTACGAGCAGTACTTC | CASREGQVAYEQYF
TRBJ1-5 | NA | NA | TRBV2 | TGTGCCAGCAGTGAAGCCGGGGGACGGGAAAATCAGCCCCAGCATTTT | CASSEAGGRENQPQHF
TRBJ1-1 | TRBD1 | NA | TRBV2 | TGTGCCAGCAGTCGGGGACAGGGGGCGCGGACTGAAGCTTTCTTT | CASSRGQGARTEAFF
TRBJ1-1 | NA | NA | TRBV2 | TGTGCCAGCAGCCCGCGGTCTGAAGCTTTCTTT | CASSPRSEAFF
TRBJ2-1 | TRBD2 | once | TRBV7-3 | TGTGCCAGCAGCTTAATTGATACGGGGGGGCCAGGTGAGCAGTTCTTC | CASSLIDTGGPGEQFF
TRBJ2-7 | NA | NA | TRBV12-5 | TGTGCTAGTGGTTTGGGAGGACAGACCTACGAGCAGTACTTC | CASGLGGQTYEQYF
TRBJ1-3 | TRBD1 | NA | TRBV5-6 | TGTGCCAGCAGCTTGAGGGGGCTAGGAGGAAACACCATATATTTT | CASSLRGLGGNTIYF
TRBJ2-1 | NA | NA | TRBV15 | TGTGCCACCAGCTGGGGAAACCTCCGCCTTGGGAATGAGCAGTTCTTC | CATSWGNLRLGNEQFF
TRBJ1-5 | NA | few | TRBV27 | TGTGCCAGCAGTTTGCAGGGGACAAGCAATCAGCCCCAGCATTTT | CASSLQGTSNQPQHF
TRBJ1-4 | NA | few | TRBV19 | TGTGCCAGTCGAAAGGGGCCTAATAATAATGAAAAACTGTTTTTT | CASRKGPNNNEKLFF